This T cell receptor (beta chain) appears in the sequencing data of a study of radiotherapy plus CTLA-4 blockade in lung cancer. About the study: With 31% of patients having disease control, objective responses were seen in roughly 18%.

For this clone: Its cognate antigen is unknown.

Treatment of patients with chemo-refractory metastatic non-small-cell lung cancer consisted of focal radiation plus CTLA-4 blockade with ipilimumab. The CDR3 covers 12 residues. Germline loops: CDR1 SNHLY, CDR2 FYNNEI. The germline V and J ends were trimmed by 6 bases and 3 bases, with 8 bases remaining between them. The data were produced by immunoSEQ multiplex PCR, yet TCRdb's version contains in-frame clones alone and is incomplete. The table lists under 100,000 clones, over 80% of them singletons, with roughly 15% in the top ten. Whole-study results and caveats: Interferon-beta, together with early blood T cell clone dynamics, reportedly best predicted response. In blood, TCR clones derived from the tumor expanded after radiotherapy plus ipilimumab.

Source: peripheral blood, taken from a patient treated with radiotherapy plus ipilimumab. This chain links TRBV2 with TRBJ1-1; no definite D call. The sequence came from a human donor with non-small cell lung cancer that progressed on radiotherapy plus ipilimumab. The CDR3 nucleotides read TGTGCCAGCAGACTCGACCACACTGAAGCTTTCTTT. Its translation: CASRLDHTEAFF.